This T cell receptor (beta chain) was recovered during a study of control samples from healthy donors and cancer patients. Germline V lookup: CDR1 MDHEN, CDR2 SYDVKM. This CDR3 is 18 amino acids long. Trimming shortened V by 3 bases and J by 3 bases, and 23 bases separated the two germline ends. Using immunoSEQ multiplex PCR, the repertoire was profiled, and TCRdb retains in-frame clones only, with some absent. The sample lists some 77,000 clones, approximately 88% occurring once. The origin of this receptor is a woman aged 55 to 70 in good health. Material: blood. The genes are TRBV28 and TRBJ1-1, with D possibly matching TRBD1 (6 bases). The CDR3 DNA is TGTGCCAGCAGTTTCGGGGGGCGGAGGATGTTTGGAGACACTGAAGCTTTCTTT. This encodes CASSFGGRRMFGDTEAFF.